This T cell receptor beta chain was sequenced during a study of blood T cell repertoires in COVID-19. Looking at the study overall: Whether acute or convalescent, the COVID-19 samples came from the United States, Italy and Spain. T cells, B-cell-depleted T cells, or PBMCs supplied cDNA or gDNA.

Participants came from 24 US areas, aged roughly 18 to 95 years. J was trimmed by 0 bases and V by 6 bases; bases with no gene match: 3. The V gene's germline CDR1 is MNHEY and CDR2 SVGAGI. The CDR3 covers 14 residues. Study processing details: Nucleated cell counts were estimated from reference gene primer amplification. Method: immunoSEQ multiplex PCR; TCRdb's copy keeps in-frame clones and lacks some. That table gives V, J and clone size, and the DNA gave D and trimming. The sample yields about 200,000 clones, 86% seen once. The sample comprised PBMCs or T cells enriched from blood (not recorded which). J is TRBJ1-1 and V is TRBV6-5; TRBD1 matches 8 bases. The receptor comes from a man aged 35 to 55 with acute COVID-19. The CDR3 is CASRRQGLNTEAFF. CDR3 nucleotide sequence: TGTGCCAGCAGAAGACAGGGGTTGAACACTGAAGCTTTCTTT.